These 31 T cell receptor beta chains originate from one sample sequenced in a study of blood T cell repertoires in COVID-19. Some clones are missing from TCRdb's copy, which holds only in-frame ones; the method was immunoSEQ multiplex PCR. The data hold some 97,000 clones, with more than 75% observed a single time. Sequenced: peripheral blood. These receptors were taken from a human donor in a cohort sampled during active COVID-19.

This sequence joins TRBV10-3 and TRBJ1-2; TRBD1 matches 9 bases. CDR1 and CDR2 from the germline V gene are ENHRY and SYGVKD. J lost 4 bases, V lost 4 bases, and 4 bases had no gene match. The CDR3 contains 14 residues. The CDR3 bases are TGTGCCATCAGTGCCCAGACAGGGGGCTATGGCTACACCTTC. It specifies CAISAQTGGYGYTF.

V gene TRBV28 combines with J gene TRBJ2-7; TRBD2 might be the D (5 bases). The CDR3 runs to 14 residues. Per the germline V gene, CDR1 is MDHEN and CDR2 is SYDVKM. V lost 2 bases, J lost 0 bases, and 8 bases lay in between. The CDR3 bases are TGTGCCAGCAGTTTAGAGGGCTTCTCCTACGAGCAGTACTTC. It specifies CASSLEGFSYEQYF. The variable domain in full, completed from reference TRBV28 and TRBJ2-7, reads DVKVTQSSRYLVKRTGEKVFLECVQDMDHENMFWYRQDPGLGLRLIYFSYDVKMKEKGDIPEGYSVSREKKERFSLILESASTNQTSMYLCASSLEGFSYEQYFGPGTRLTVT.

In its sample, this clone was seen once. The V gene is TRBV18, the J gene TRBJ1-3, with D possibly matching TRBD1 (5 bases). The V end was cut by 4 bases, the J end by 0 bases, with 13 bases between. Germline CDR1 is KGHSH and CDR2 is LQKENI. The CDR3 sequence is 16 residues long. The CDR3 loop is CASSQSDSTSGNTIYF. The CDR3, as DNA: TGTGCCAGCTCACAATCCGACAGTACCTCTGGAAACACCATATATTTT.

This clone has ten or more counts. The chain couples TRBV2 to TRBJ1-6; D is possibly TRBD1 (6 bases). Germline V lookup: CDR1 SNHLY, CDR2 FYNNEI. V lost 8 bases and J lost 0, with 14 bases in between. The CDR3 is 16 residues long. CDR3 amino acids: CASLDRRSSYNSPLHF. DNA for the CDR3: TGTGCCAGCTTAGACAGGCGGAGCTCCTATAATTCACCCCTCCACTTT.

CDR3 protein: CASSRTSGPYEQYF. In DNA, the CDR3 is TGTGCCAGCAGCCGGACTAGCGGGCCCTACGAGCAGTACTTC. This chain links TRBV7-2 with TRBJ2-7, with 11 bases aligning to TRBD2. CDR1 is SGHTA, CDR2 FQGNSA, per germline. This CDR3 is built from 14 residues. V trimming: 5 bases; J trimming: 2 bases; junction bases outside the gene matches: 2.

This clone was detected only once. For the CDR3, the DNA is TGCGCCAGCAGCTGGGGGGGCAGAAGAGGAGAAGCTTTCTTT. It translates to CASSWGGRRGEAFF. The V gene is TRBV5-1, the J gene TRBJ1-1, with D possibly matching TRBD1 (6 bases). CDR1 SGHRS and CDR2 YFSETQ come from the germline V gene. Trimming removed 3 bases at V and 8 bases at J, with 17 bases between. The CDR3 length is 14 residues.

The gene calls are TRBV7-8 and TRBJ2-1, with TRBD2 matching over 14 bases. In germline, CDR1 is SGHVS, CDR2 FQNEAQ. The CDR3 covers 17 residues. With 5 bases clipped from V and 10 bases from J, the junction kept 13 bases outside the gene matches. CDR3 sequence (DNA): TGTGCCAGCAGCCCCGGGACTAGCGGGGGTACGGGTAGCGAGCAGTTCTTC. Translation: CASSPGTSGGTGSEQFF.

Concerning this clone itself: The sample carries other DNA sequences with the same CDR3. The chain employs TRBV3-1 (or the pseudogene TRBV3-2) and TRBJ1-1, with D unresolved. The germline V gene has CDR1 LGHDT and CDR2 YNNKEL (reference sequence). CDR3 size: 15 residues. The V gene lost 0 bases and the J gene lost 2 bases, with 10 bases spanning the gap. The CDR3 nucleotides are TGTGCCAGCAGCCAAGATACGGCGGGAAACACTGAAGCTTTCTTT. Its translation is CASSQDTAGNTEAFF.

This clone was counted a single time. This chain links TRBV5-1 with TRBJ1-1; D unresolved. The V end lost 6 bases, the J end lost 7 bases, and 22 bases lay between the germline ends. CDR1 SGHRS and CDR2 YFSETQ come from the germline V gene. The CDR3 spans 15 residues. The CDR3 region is CASTEELPRRDEAFF. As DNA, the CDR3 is TGCGCCAGCACCGAAGAACTACCAAGACGGGATGAAGCTTTCTTT. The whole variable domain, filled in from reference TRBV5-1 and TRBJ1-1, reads KAGVTQTPRYLIKTRGQQVTLSCSPISGHRSVSWYQQTPGQGLQFLFEYFSETQRNKGNFPGRFSGRQFSNSRSEMNVSTLELGDSALYLCASTEELPRRDEAFFGQGTRLTVV.

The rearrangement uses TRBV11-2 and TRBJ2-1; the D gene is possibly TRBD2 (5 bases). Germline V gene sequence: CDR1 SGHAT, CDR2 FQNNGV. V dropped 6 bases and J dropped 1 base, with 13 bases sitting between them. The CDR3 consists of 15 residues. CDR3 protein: CASRRAVNSYNEQFF. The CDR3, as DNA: TGTGCCAGCAGACGAGCGGTAAATTCCTACAATGAGCAGTTCTTC.

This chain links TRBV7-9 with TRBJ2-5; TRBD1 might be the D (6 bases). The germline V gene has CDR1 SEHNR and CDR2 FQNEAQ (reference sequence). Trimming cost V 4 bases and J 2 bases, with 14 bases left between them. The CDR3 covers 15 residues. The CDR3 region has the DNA TGTGCCAGCAGCTCACAGACAGGCGCACAAGAGACCCAGTACTTC. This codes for CASSSQTGAQETQYF.

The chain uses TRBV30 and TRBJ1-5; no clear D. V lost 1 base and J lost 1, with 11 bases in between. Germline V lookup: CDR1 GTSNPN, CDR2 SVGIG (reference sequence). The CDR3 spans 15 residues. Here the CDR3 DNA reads TGTGCCTGGAGTGAGCGGATCCTAAGCAATCAGCCCCAGCATTTT. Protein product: CAWSERILSNQPQHF.

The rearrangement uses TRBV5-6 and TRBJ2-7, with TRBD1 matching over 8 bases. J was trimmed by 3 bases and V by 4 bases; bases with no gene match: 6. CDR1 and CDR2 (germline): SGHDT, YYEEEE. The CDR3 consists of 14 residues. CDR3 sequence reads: CASSGGQGGYEQYF. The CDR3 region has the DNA TGTGCCAGCAGCGGTGGACAGGGTGGCTACGAGCAGTACTTC.

DNA for the CDR3: TGTGCCAGCAGCACCGGCCTAGCGGGGGCCGAGCAGTACTTC. The encoded protein is CASSTGLAGAEQYF. The chain links TRBV7-2 to TRBJ2-7, with 10 positions matching TRBD2. Germline V gene data show CDR1 as SGHTA and CDR2 as FQGNSA. The V segment lost 5 bases and the J segment 6 bases; nucleotides outside the gene matches: 7. The CDR3 is made up of 14 amino acids.

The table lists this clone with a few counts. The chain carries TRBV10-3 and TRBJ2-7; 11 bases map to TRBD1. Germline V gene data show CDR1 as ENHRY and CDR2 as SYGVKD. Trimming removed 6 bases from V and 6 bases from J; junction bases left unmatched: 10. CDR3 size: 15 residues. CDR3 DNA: TGTGCCATCAGCCGGGGAAGCGGGACAGGGGGCGAGCAGTACTTC. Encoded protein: CAISRGSGTGGEQYF.

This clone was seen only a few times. The CDR3 region has the DNA TGTGCCAGCAGCCCGAAGGGACAGGGGGCAGTAGCTGGGGCCAACGTCCTGACTTTC. This codes for CASSPKGQGAVAGANVLTF. V and J are TRBV7-8 and TRBJ2-6, with 12 bases lining up with TRBD1. V shed 5 bases and J 2 bases; nucleotides not matched to a gene: 10. The CDR3 has 19 residues. CDR1 is SGHVS, CDR2 FQNEAQ, per germline.

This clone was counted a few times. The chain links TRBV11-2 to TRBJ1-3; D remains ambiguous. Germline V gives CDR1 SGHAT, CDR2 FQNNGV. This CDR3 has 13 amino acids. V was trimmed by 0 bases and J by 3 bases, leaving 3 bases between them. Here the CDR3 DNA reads TGTGCCAGCAGCTTAGATCTTGGAAACACCATATATTTT. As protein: CASSLDLGNTIYF.

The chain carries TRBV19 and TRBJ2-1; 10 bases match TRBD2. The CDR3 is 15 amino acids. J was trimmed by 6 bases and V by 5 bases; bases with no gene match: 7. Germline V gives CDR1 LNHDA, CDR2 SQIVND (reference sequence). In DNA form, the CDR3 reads TGTGCCAGTAGTTCGCCTAGCGGGGGTGTCAATGAGCAGTTCTTC. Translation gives CASSSPSGGVNEQFF. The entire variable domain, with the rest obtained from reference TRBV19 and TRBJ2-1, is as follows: DGGITQSPKYLFRKEGQNVTLSCEQNLNHDAMYWYRQDPGQGLRLIYYSQIVNDFQKGDIAEGYSVSREKKESFPLTVTSAQKNPTAFYLCASSSPSGGVNEQFFGPGTRLTVL.

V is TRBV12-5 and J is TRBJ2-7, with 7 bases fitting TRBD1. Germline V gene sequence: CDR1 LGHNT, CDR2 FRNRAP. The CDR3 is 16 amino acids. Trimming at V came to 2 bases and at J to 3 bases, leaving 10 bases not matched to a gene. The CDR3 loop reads CASGLSLDRRGYEQYF. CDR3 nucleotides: TGTGCTAGTGGTTTGTCTTTGGACAGGCGAGGCTACGAGCAGTACTTC.

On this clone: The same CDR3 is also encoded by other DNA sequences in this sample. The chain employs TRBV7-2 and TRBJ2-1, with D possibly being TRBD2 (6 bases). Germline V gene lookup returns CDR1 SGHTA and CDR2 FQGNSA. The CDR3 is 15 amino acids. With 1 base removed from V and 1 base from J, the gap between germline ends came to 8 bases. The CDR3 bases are TGTGCCAGCAGCTTAGGTGGGGGGTCCTACAATGAGCAGTTCTTC. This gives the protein CASSLGGGSYNEQFF. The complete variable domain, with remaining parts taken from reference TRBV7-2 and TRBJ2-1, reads GAGVSQSPSNKVTEKGKDVELRCDPISGHTALYWYRQSLGQGLEFLIYFQGNSAPDKSGLPSDRFSAERTGGSVSTLTIQRTQQEDSAVYLCASSLGGGSYNEQFFGPGTRLTVL.

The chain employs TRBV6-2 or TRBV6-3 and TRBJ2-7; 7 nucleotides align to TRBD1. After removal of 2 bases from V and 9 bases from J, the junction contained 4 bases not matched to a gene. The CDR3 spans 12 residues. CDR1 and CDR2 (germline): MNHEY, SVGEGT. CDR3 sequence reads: CASSYADRWQYF. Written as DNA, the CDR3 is TGTGCCAGCAGTTACGCGGACAGGTGGCAGTACTTC.

The chain's CDR3 is CASSYAGYNQPQHF. The CDR3 region has the DNA TGTGCCAGCAGTTACGCGGGATACAATCAGCCCCAGCATTTT. V is TRBV6-2 or TRBV6-3 and J is TRBJ1-5; D ambiguous. V lost 2 bases to trimming and J lost 3 bases, with 8 bases between them. The CDR3 runs to 14 residues. Germline CDR1 reads MNHEY; CDR2 reads SVGEGT.

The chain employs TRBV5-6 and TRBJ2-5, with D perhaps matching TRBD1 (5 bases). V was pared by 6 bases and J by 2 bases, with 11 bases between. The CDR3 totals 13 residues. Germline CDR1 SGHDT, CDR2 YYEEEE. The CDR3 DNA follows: TGTGCCAGCACCTGGGGCGTTCAAGAGACCCAGTACTTC. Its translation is CASTWGVQETQYF. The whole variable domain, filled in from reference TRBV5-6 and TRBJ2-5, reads DAGVTQSPTHLIKTRGQQVTLRCSPKSGHDTVSWYQQALGQGPQFIFQYYEEEERQRGNFPDRFSGHQFPNYSSELNVNALLLGDSALYLCASTWGVQETQYFGPGTRLLVL.

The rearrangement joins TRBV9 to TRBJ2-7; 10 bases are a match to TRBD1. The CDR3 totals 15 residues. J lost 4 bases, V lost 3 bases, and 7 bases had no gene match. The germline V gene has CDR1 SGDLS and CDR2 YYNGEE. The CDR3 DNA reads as TGTGCCAGCAGCGCCGGACAGGGGGGAACGTACGAGCAGTACTTC. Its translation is CASSAGQGGTYEQYF.

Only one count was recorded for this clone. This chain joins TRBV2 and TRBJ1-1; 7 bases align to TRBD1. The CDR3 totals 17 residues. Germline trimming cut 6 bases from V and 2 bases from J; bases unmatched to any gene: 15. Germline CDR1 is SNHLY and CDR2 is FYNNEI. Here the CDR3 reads CASSIRGQGRANTEAFF. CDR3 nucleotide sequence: TGTGCCAGCAGCATAAGGGGGCAGGGCAGGGCAAACACTGAAGCTTTCTTT.

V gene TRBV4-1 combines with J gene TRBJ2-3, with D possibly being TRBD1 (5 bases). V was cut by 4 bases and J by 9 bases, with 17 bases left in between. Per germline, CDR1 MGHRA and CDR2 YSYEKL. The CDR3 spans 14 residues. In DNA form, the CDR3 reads TGCGCCAGCAGCCTTCCGGATCAGGCAGGGACGCAGTATTTT. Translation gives CASSLPDQAGTQYF.

CDR3: CASSVSWGGAAYEQYF. In DNA form, the CDR3 reads TGTGCCAGCAGCGTATCCTGGGGGGGCGCAGCCTACGAGCAGTACTTC. The V gene is TRBV7-2, the J gene TRBJ2-7; possible D gene TRBD2, 7 bases. This CDR3 is 16 amino acids long. V gave up 5 bases and J gave up 2 bases, with 19 bases separating them. Germline V gives CDR1 SGHTA, CDR2 FQGNSA.

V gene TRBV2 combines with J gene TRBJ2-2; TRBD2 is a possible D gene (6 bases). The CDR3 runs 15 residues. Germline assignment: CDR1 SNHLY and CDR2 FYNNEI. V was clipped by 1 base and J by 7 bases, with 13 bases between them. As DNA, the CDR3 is TGTGCCAGCAGTGAAGGGATACTGGGGGGCGGGGAGCTGTTTTTT. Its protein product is CASSEGILGGGELFF.

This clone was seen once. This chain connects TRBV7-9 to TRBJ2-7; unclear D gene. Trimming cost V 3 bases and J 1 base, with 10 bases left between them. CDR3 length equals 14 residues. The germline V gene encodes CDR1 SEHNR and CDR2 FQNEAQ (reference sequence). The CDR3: CASSFPEKSYEQYF. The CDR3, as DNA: TGTGCCAGCAGCTTCCCAGAAAAATCCTACGAGCAGTACTTC.

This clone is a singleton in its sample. DNA for the CDR3: TGTGCCAGCAGTTTCCGGACAGGGCTCCACGAGCAGTACTTC. This codes for CASSFRTGLHEQYF. The chain links TRBV6-5 to TRBJ2-7; 8 nucleotides line up with TRBD1. Germline-derived CDR1 and CDR2 are MNHEY and SVGAGI. The V gene end was trimmed by 4 bases and the J gene end by 5 bases; junction bases not matched to a gene: 7. The CDR3 spans 14 residues.

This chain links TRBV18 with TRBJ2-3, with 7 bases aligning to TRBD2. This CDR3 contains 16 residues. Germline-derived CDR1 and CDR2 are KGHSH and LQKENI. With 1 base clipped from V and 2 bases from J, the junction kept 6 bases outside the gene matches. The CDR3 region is CASSPRSSGTTDTQYF. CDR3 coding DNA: TGTGCCAGCTCACCACGTTCTAGCGGAACCACAGATACGCAGTATTTT.